The source of this T cell receptor beta chain is a study of breast tumors, draining lymph nodes, adjacent tissues. Study-level results: Luminal-like breast cancer showed significantly higher tumor–nontumor repertoire similarity than basal-like. Most tumor T cells seemingly derive from lymph node, then expand in tumor. Data only fit, rather than demonstrated, lymph node origin of most tumor T cells. Tumor TCR diversity was below lymph nodes but above nontumor tissue.

Axillary draining lymph nodes of breast cancer patients supplied the node samples. The CDR3 spans 15 residues. The V gene's germline CDR1 is MNHNS and CDR2 SASEGT. J gave up 5 bases and V 4 bases, and 8 bases lay outside the gene matches. TCRdb reprocessed the multiplex PCR reads via MiXCR and lists one record per CDR3 protein. The data hold around 230,000 distinct CDR3 sequences, with less than 40% observed a single time. Of note for this clonotype: What it binds is unknown.

The rearrangement links TRBV6-1 to TRBJ2-1; 7 nucleotides agree with TRBD1. Material: axillary lymph node tissue. This sequence was found in a female donor with breast cancer. Some clones in this sample may be carry-over from other donors' samples. CDR3 in amino acids: CASSVRDREHNEQFF. Here the CDR3 DNA reads TGTGCCAGCAGTGTGCGCGACAGGGAGCACAATGAGCAGTTCTTC.